The clone carrying this T cell receptor (beta chain) was counted a few times. The data belong to a study of neurological immune-mediated disorders. In TCRdb, the 5' RACE reads were re-called with MiXCR into one record per CDR3 protein. The table shows around 69,000 distinct CDR3 sequences, with 3.5% to 5.5% occurring only once. The CDR3 covers 13 residues. Germline-derived CDR1 and CDR2 are MGHRA and YSYEKL. Deletions cut 0 bases from V and 8 bases from J, with 8 bases between. This receptor was obtained from a man younger than 40 with multiple sclerosis. The rearrangement uses TRBV4-1 and TRBJ1-5, with D perhaps TRBD1 (5 bases). Sample: PBMCs. CDR3 in DNA: TGCGCCAGCAGCCAAGACACCAGGGAGCCCCAGCATTTT. Translating gives CASSQDTREPQHF.